The clone carrying this TCR beta chain was detected many times. At one of its ends the junction is not consistent with the germline gene, which may arise from a read error. This sample was included in a study of neurological immune-mediated disorders. TCRdb reanalysed the 5' RACE reads using MiXCR and keeps one entry per CDR3 protein. The sample holds over 35,000 distinct CDR3 sequences; roughly 2.5% are singletons and the top ten take about 2.4%. This CDR3 is built from 15 residues. CDR1 and CDR2 from the germline V gene are LGHDT and YNNKEL (reference sequence). Sequenced sample: PBMCs. This clonotype was sampled from a man in his fifties with multiple sclerosis. This chain connects TRBV3-1 to TRBJ1-6, with TRBD1 matching 7 bases. CDR3 in DNA: TGTGCCAGCAGCCAAGAACAGGGGCTCCTCTCACCCCTCAACTTT. Translation: CASSQEQGLLSPLNF.